This TCR beta chain is from a study of CD8 T cells in Susac syndrome. The CDR3 runs 15 residues. Healthy donors constituted the controls, which were matched for age and sex. Negative isolation yielded CD8+ and CD4+ T cells; FACS enriched TEMRA cells. Points from the study as a whole: That the number of individuals in its TCR sequencing and HLA analysis was relatively small was acknowledged by the study.

An input of roughly 0.5 to 1 ug of RNA was subjected to reverse transcription using random hexamers. Across 54 Vbeta and 13 Jbeta, immunoSEQ multiplex PCR amplified TCR beta CDR3. One entry per CDR3 protein results from TCRdb running MiXCR on the immunoSEQ multiplex PCR reads. The data contain around 150,000 distinct CDR3 sequences, roughly 93% of them seen just once; the ten biggest clones take up roughly 0.13%. A single count supports this clonotype. The antigen is undetermined. This receptor was obtained from a human donor in good health. The V gene is TRBV21-1, the J gene TRBJ1-2; TRBD1, as called in the table, went unchecked against the DNA. TRBV21-1 is designated a pseudogene. Input material: CD4+ T cells from PBMCs. The CDR3: CASSIGQGCNYGYTF. CDR3 DNA sequence: TGTGCCAGCAGCATCGGACAGGGTTGTAACTATGGCTACACCTTC.